This T cell receptor beta chain comes out of a study of cytomegalovirus exposure and HLA in healthy donors. Study-wide results and caveats: The majority of CMV-associated TCR beta chains were reported as apparently HLA-restricted in a later analysis.

V lost 5 bases, J lost 5 bases, and 9 bases lay in between. The CDR3 extends over 12 amino acids. Germline CDR1 SNHLY, CDR2 FYNNEI. The primer mix had 60 Vbeta and 13 Jbeta primers. This table comes from immunoSEQ multiplex PCR, and its TCRdb copy is limited to in-frame clones, with some not included. The data hold about 170,000 clones, with about 84% observed a single time. To note about this clone: Its antigen is undetermined.

This chain links TRBV2 with TRBJ1-2, with D possibly being TRBD1 (5 bases). The TCR was taken from a man in his late teens or twenties in good health and CMV-seronegative. Specimen: PBMCs. The CDR3: CASSPDTYGYTF. CDR3 DNA: TGTGCCAGCAGTCCGGACACGTATGGCTACACCTTC.